Listed below are T cell receptor beta chains from one sample, sequenced in a study of blood T cell repertoires in COVID-19. Some clones are missing from TCRdb's copy, which holds only in-frame ones; the method was immunoSEQ multiplex PCR. The data show approximately 220,000 clones, about 91% seen once. The material sequenced was PBMCs or T cells enriched from blood (not recorded which). These receptors came from a woman in her twenties or thirties with acute COVID-19. CDR3s include the opening cysteine and the closing phenylalanine or tryptophan. Each record gives: J gene, clone size, V gene, D gene, CDR3 DNA, CDR3 protein. D genes are given only for firm matches. Size is omitted from some rows. Given values are once, few, many or a class for expanded clones.

TRBJ2-2 | . | TRBV3-1/TRBV3-2 | TRBD2 | TGTGCCAGCAGCTCAGCTAGCGGGGGTATGAACGGGGAGCTGTTTTTT | CASSSASGGMNGELFF
TRBJ1-2 | . | TRBV13 | TRBD1 | TGTGCCAGCAGCCGACAGGGGGCGGCTAGCGGCTACACCTTC | CASSRQGAASGYTF
TRBJ1-4 | . | TRBV5-5 | . | TGTGCCAGCAGTACAGTGCCCGTGGGTGCAACTAATGAAAAACTGTTTTTT | CASSTVPVGATNEKLFF
TRBJ1-5 | . | TRBV4-3 | . | TGCGCCAGCAGCCAAGACCGGACAGGCAATCAGCCCCAGCATTTT | CASSQDRTGNQPQHF
TRBJ1-2 | . | TRBV20-1 | . | TGCAGTGCCCCTTTATCTGGCTACACCTTC | CSAPLSGYTF
TRBJ1-1 | once | TRBV7-6 | TRBD1 | TGTGCCAGCAGCTTAGACAGCGGGACAGGGAACATGAACACTGAAGCTTTCTTT | CASSLDSGTGNMNTEAFF
TRBJ2-1 | . | TRBV5-6 | TRBD1 | TGTGCCAGCAGCTTAGGGACAGGGGGACAGAATGAGCAGTTCTTC | CASSLGTGGQNEQFF
TRBJ1-5 | few | TRBV7-2 | . | TGTGCCAGCAGCTTAATAGGGGATCGCAATCAGCCCCAGCATTTT | CASSLIGDRNQPQHF
TRBJ1-1 | . | TRBV5-1 | . | TGCGCCAGCAGCTCGTCAGTACTGACAAGAGACACTGAAGCTTTCTTT | CASSSSVLTRDTEAFF
TRBJ2-7 | few | TRBV19 | . | TGTGCCAGTAGTGGGCCGGGGTACTACGAGCAGTACTTC | CASSGPGYYEQYF
TRBJ2-1 | . | TRBV6-6 | . | TGTGCCAGCAGTTACTCGAACCCGGTCAATGAGCAGTTCTTC | CASSYSNPVNEQFF
TRBJ2-1 | . | TRBV4-3 | . | TGCGCCAGCAGCCAAGTCAGGGCTGGTGAGCAGTTCTTC | CASSQVRAGEQFF
TRBJ1-1 | once | TRBV5-1 | TRBD1 | TGCGCCAGCAGCCCGACGTCGGGACAGATGAACACTGAAGCTTTCTTT | CASSPTSGQMNTEAFF
TRBJ2-1 | . | TRBV4-1 | . | TGCGCCAGCAGCCAAGAGAGCCAGGTGGATGAGCAGTTCTTC | CASSQESQVDEQFF
TRBJ2-7 | . | TRBV7-9 | TRBD2 | TGTGCCAGCAGTGGGGGGGTCTTGGAGCAGTACTTC | CASSGGVLEQYF
TRBJ2-3 | . | TRBV10-1 | TRBD1 | TGCGCCAGCAGTGAGGGACAGGGGGCTAGGGCAGATACGCAGTATTTT | CASSEGQGARADTQYF
TRBJ1-1 | . | TRBV10-2 | . | TGCGCCAGCAGTTCACAGGGACCTGAAGCTTTCTTT | CASSSQGPEAFF
TRBJ1-5 | . | TRBV10-2 | TRBD1 | TGCGCCAGCACGCCAGGGGGCCGTCAGCCCCAGCATTTT | CASTPGGRQPQHF
TRBJ2-3 | . | TRBV19 | TRBD1 | TGTGCCAGTAGTAACAGGGGCGTCGACACAGATACGCAGTATTTT | CASSNRGVDTDTQYF
TRBJ1-1 | . | TRBV3-1/TRBV3-2 | . | TGTGCCAGCAGCCAAGATGGAAGGGGTGGCACTGAAGCTTTCTTT | CASSQDGRGGTEAFF
TRBJ1-1 | . | TRBV20-1 | TRBD1 | TGCAGTGCTAGTCAGGGGGCGGGGGACACTGAAGCTTTCTTT | CSASQGAGDTEAFF
TRBJ2-1 | once | TRBV5-6 | TRBD2 | TGTGCCAGCAGCAAGGGACTACCGTTCTACAATGAGCAGTTCTTC | CASSKGLPFYNEQFF
TRBJ2-5 | once | TRBV3-1/TRBV3-2 | TRBD2 | TGTGCCAGCAGCCAAGTGGTGGGGCTAGCGGGGGGTCAAGAGACCCAGTACTTC | CASSQVVGLAGGQETQYF
TRBJ2-1 | . | TRBV7-9 | . | TGTGCCAGCAGCTTATCGGGGCGGGGACTGTACAATGAGCAGTTCTTC | CASSLSGRGLYNEQFF
TRBJ2-5 | once | TRBV5-1 | . | TGCGCCAGCAGCTTCGGGCGGGGAGAGACCCAGTACTTC | CASSFGRGETQYF
TRBJ1-1 | . | TRBV4-3 | . | TGCGCCAGCAGCCCCCTACTAAACACTGAAGCTTTCTTT | CASSPLLNTEAFF
TRBJ1-5 | . | TRBV19 | TRBD1 | TGTGCCAGTAGTAGGACAGGGGATCAGCCCCAGCATTTT | CASSRTGDQPQHF
TRBJ2-3 | . | TRBV30 | . | TGTGCCTGGAGTGGGCCCAGGGGTGGAGCAGATACGCAGTATTTT | CAWSGPRGGADTQYF
TRBJ2-2 | . | TRBV13 | TRBD2 | TGTGCCAGCAGCTCGGGGGGATACACCGGGGAGCTGTTTTTT | CASSSGGYTGELFF
TRBJ1-2 | . | TRBV27 | . | TGTGCCAGCCGTACAGGGACGGCTGGCTACACCTTC | CASRTGTAGYTF
TRBJ1-1 | few | TRBV6-5 | TRBD1 | TGTGCCAGCAGTCCAGACTGGACAGGGACGGCTTTCTTT | CASSPDWTGTAFF
TRBJ1-5 | . | TRBV30 | . | TGTGCCTGGAGTTATGGGGCCAATCAGCCCCAGCATTTT | CAWSYGANQPQHF
TRBJ1-1 | . | TRBV23-1 | TRBD1 | TGCGCCAGCAGTCAACCGGGACAGGGAGGGAACACTGAAGCTTTCTTT | CASSQPGQGGNTEAFF
TRBJ2-7 | . | TRBV28 | TRBD2 | TGTGCCAGCAGGGCGGGGGGGCCCAACGGCGAGCAGTACTTC | CASRAGGPNGEQYF
TRBJ1-4 | . | TRBV6-2/TRBV6-3 | . | TGTGCCAGCAGTTACTTCGGAGAACCGGGTGAAAAACTGTTTTTT | CASSYFGEPGEKLFF
TRBJ2-2 | . | TRBV19 | . | TGTGCCAGTAGTAAGACAGGGAACACCGGGGAGCTGTTTTTT | CASSKTGNTGELFF
TRBJ2-2 | once | TRBV7-9 | . | TGTGCCAGCAGCTTAGCGGAGGACAGTTGGGTGGAGCTGTTTTTT | CASSLAEDSWVELFF
TRBJ2-1 | . | TRBV4-1 | TRBD1 | TGCGCCAGCAGCCTCACAGGGGGCTCCTACAATGAGCAGTTCTTC | CASSLTGGSYNEQFF
TRBJ1-2 | . | TRBV2 | . | TGTGCCAGCAGTGAAGTCCCTGGGATCGGGGGCTATGGCTACACCTTC | CASSEVPGIGGYGYTF
TRBJ2-7 | . | TRBV7-9 | TRBD2 | TGTGCCAGCAGCTCAAGGGGAGCGGGGGGAATTTACGAGGCCGAGCAGTACTTC | CASSSRGAGGIYEAEQYF
TRBJ1-1 | . | TRBV4-3 | TRBD1 | TGCGCCAGCAGCCAAGACAGGGGGTGGAACACTGAAGCTTTCTTT | CASSQDRGWNTEAFF
TRBJ2-3 | . | TRBV5-8 | . | TGTGCCAGCAGCTTTGAGCCCACCAGGGATACGCAGTATTTT | CASSFEPTRDTQYF
TRBJ1-2 | few | TRBV11-3 | . | TGTGCCAGCAGCTTAGAGAACCAGGATGGCTACACCTTC | CASSLENQDGYTF